One and the same sample provided the 24 T cell receptor beta chains below, sequenced in a study of Ad26.COV2.S vaccination and SARS-CoV-2 variants. Libraries were prepared by immunoSEQ multiplex PCR; TCRdb keeps only in-frame clonotypes and omits some of them. The top ten clones hold around 4.5% of a sample with a few hundred thousand clones, around 91% of them seen once. The treatment denotes: roughly 18 received Ad26.COV2.S at low or high dose, single or two shots; about 5 received placebo; per-sample allocation not given. Specimen acquisition occurred on day 63 following the initial vaccine or placebo injection. The starting material was peripheral blood, obtained in a trial of Ad26.COV2.S vaccine versus placebo. These receptor sequences come from a person between 18 and 65 years old who received the Ad26.COV2.S COVID-19 vaccine or a placebo.

The chain combines TRBV2 with TRBJ2-5; TRBD2 matches 7 bases. Germline-derived CDR1 and CDR2 are SNHLY and FYNNEI. V was pared by 2 bases and J by 5 bases, with 5 bases of the junction left unmatched. The CDR3 length is 14 residues. This chain's CDR3 is CASSERQGGETQYF. The CDR3 bases are TGTGCCAGCAGTGAAAGGCAGGGAGGGGAGACCCAGTACTTC.

CDR3 bases: TGCAGCGGGCAGGGGGCGCGTACCGGGGAGCTGTTTTTT. Amino acid sequence: CSGQGARTGELFF. The J gene is TRBJ2-2, the V gene TRBV29-1; 8 nucleotides align to TRBD1. This CDR3 is built from 13 residues. V shed 7 bases and J 5 bases; nucleotides not matched to a gene: 6. Germline loops: CDR1 SQVTM, CDR2 ANQGSEA.

The V call is TRBV19, the J call TRBJ2-7; tentatively, D is TRBD1 (5 bases). The CDR3 runs 11 residues. Germline CDR1 and CDR2: LNHDA and SQIVND (reference sequence). Trimming removed 4 bases from V and 6 bases from J, with 7 bases in between. Here the CDR3 DNA reads TGTGCCAGTAGTAGGGGCGTCGAGCAGTACTTC. Encoded protein: CASSRGVEQYF.

V is TRBV7-8 and J is TRBJ2-7, with TRBD2 identical over 8 bases. Germline V CDR1 and CDR2: SGHVS, FQNEAQ. V lost 5 bases to trimming and J lost 7 bases; unmatched junction nucleotides: 16. The CDR3 extends over 16 amino acids. The CDR3, as DNA: TGTGCCAGCAGCCAACCGCGGGGGGTTCGCAATGCGGAGCAGTACTTC. It translates to CASSQPRGVRNAEQYF.

The chain recombines TRBV11-1 with TRBJ1-1; D perhaps matches TRBD1 (6 bases). CDR1 SGHAT and CDR2 FQDESV come from the germline V gene (reference sequence). The CDR3 is 14 residues long. The ends were cut back, 5 bases at V and 4 bases at J, with 14 bases in the middle. The CDR3 DNA reads TGTGCCAGCAGCCGTACAGGGATCGTCACTGAAGCTTTCTTT. Its protein is CASSRTGIVTEAFF.

This sequence joins TRBV5-8 and TRBJ2-1, with 9 bases lining up with TRBD2. Germline V gene lookup returns CDR1 SGHTS and CDR2 YDEGEE. Trimming cost V 4 bases and J 4 bases; bases outside gene matches: 9. The length of the CDR3 is 16 residues. CDR3 amino acids: CASSPSTSGFYNEQFF. CDR3 in DNA: TGTGCCAGCAGCCCCTCGACTAGCGGATTTTACAATGAGCAGTTCTTC.

The genes are TRBV27 and TRBJ2-7; 11 bases map to TRBD1. The V gene's germline CDR1 is MNHEY and CDR2 SMNVEV (reference sequence). J lost 5 bases, V lost 3 bases, and 15 bases had no gene match. There are 18 residues in the CDR3. The CDR3 DNA is TGTGCCAGCAGTTTTTTTTTCCCGGGACAGGGGGTCTATGACGAGCAGTACTTC. Amino acids: CASSFFFPGQGVYDEQYF.

J is TRBJ2-1 and V is TRBV10-3; 11 bases fit TRBD2. Germline assignment: CDR1 ENHRY and CDR2 SYGVKD. The CDR3 is made up of 18 amino acids. Trimming removed 6 bases from V and 2 bases from J; junction bases left unmatched: 12. CDR3 DNA: TGTGCCATCAGCACCGGGACTAGCGGACAAGGGGCCTACAATGAGCAGTTCTTC. Its translation is CAISTGTSGQGAYNEQFF.

The chain uses TRBV6-5 and TRBJ1-3; D is perhaps TRBD1 (5 bases). Trimming took off 4 bases at V and 0 bases at J, with 10 bases between the two ends. CDR3 length: 15 amino acids. Per the germline V gene, CDR1 is MNHEY and CDR2 is SVGAGI. CDR3 sequence: CASSSGEISGNTIYF. The DNA for the CDR3 is TGTGCCAGCAGTTCGGGGGAAATCTCTGGAAACACCATATATTTT.

V is TRBV19 and J is TRBJ2-7; D possibly corresponds to TRBD1 (6 bases). CDR3 size: 15 residues. Trimming shortened V by 3 bases and J by 3 bases, and 15 bases separated the two germline ends. Germline V gene lookup returns CDR1 LNHDA and CDR2 SQIVND (reference sequence). The CDR3 nucleotides read TGTGCCAGTAGTATCCCCCAGGGGCGGATCTACGAGCAGTACTTC. As protein: CASSIPQGRIYEQYF.

The chain carries TRBV30 and TRBJ2-2; no clear D gene. Germline CDR1 GTSNPN, CDR2 SVGIG (reference sequence). The ends were cut back, 0 bases at V and 9 bases at J, with 5 bases in the middle. The CDR3 sequence is 11 residues long. The CDR3 spells CAWSVRWELFF. The CDR3 coding sequence is TGTGCCTGGAGTGTACGATGGGAGCTGTTTTTT.

This clone was recorded once. The chain carries TRBV10-3 and TRBJ2-3; a weak D match, TRBD1 (5 bases). The CDR3 sequence is 16 residues long. CDR1 and CDR2 from the germline V gene are ENHRY and SYGVKD. V lost 0 bases and J 2 bases, leaving 12 bases between the germline ends. CDR3 nucleotide sequence: TGTGCCATCAGTGAGTCGGGGCCGACCATCACAGATACGCAGTATTTT. Protein sequence: CAISESGPTITDTQYF.

The genes are TRBV15 and TRBJ2-7; 13 positions agree with TRBD2. The CDR3 length is 17 residues. Germline loops: CDR1 LNHNV, CDR2 YYDKDF (reference sequence). The V and J ends lost 1 base and 7 bases, in that order; junction bases with no gene match: 10. The CDR3 here is CATSRGGLAGAWGEQYF. The DNA of the CDR3 is TGTGCCACCAGCAGAGGAGGACTAGCGGGAGCATGGGGGGAGCAGTACTTC.

The chain employs TRBV28 and TRBJ1-4; 7 positions agree with TRBD1. This CDR3 is 15 amino acids long. V gave up 5 bases and J gave up 7 bases; unmatched junction bases: 10. In germline, CDR1 is MDHEN, CDR2 SYDVKM. Here the CDR3 DNA reads TGTGCCAGCAGTCCCCCGAGACAGGGAGGTGAAAAACTGTTTTTT. Translating gives CASSPPRQGGEKLFF.

This chain's CDR3 is CASSRDTAGGYTF. The CDR3 nucleotides read TGTGCCAGCAGCCGGGACACCGCAGGTGGCTACACCTTC. The V call is TRBV14, the J call TRBJ1-2, with a possible D match to TRBD1 (6 bases). This CDR3 comprises 13 residues. Germline CDR1 reads SGHDN; CDR2 reads FVKESK. Trimming took off 4 bases at V and 7 bases at J, with 13 bases between the two ends.

The chain's CDR3 is CASSGPGLAKNIQYF. The CDR3 coding sequence is TGTGCCAGCAGTGGGCCGGGACTAGCCAAAAACATTCAGTACTTC. The chain recombines TRBV28 with TRBJ2-4; D may be TRBD2 (6 bases). Germline CDR1 reads MDHEN; CDR2 reads SYDVKM. V lost 5 bases to trimming and J lost 0 bases, with 11 bases between them. This CDR3 is 15 amino acids long.

The V and J genes are TRBV7-2 and TRBJ1-5; D is possibly TRBD1 (6 bases). V was trimmed by 8 bases and J by 0 bases, leaving 8 bases between them. The V gene's germline CDR1 is SGHTA and CDR2 FQGNSA. The CDR3 is made up of 13 amino acids. Here the CDR3 reads CASGRGSNQPQHF. For the CDR3, the DNA is TGTGCCAGCGGCAGGGGTAGCAATCAGCCCCAGCATTTT.

The chain is built from TRBV20-1 and TRBJ1-2, with D unresolved. The CDR3 is 9 residues long. Per germline, CDR1 DFQATT and CDR2 SNEGSKA (reference sequence). In DNA, the CDR3 is TGCAGCGGATCCTCCGGCTACACCTTC. Protein: CSGSSGYTF.

The genes are TRBV5-1 and TRBJ2-7; the D gene is possibly TRBD2 (5 bases). Per the germline V gene, CDR1 is SGHRS and CDR2 is YFSETQ. Trimming stripped 2 bases from V and 0 bases from J, with 18 bases between. The CDR3 contains 17 residues. Written as DNA, the CDR3 is TGCGCCAGCAGCTTTAAGTGGGAGCCCCTGAGCTCCTACGAGCAGTACTTC. Protein: CASSFKWEPLSSYEQYF.

V usage is TRBV19 and J usage is TRBJ2-1; D is unclear. Looked up from germline, CDR1 is LNHDA and CDR2 is SQIVND (reference sequence). The CDR3 is 15 residues long. V was trimmed by 3 bases and J by 6 bases, leaving 15 bases between them. The CDR3 DNA follows: TGTGCCAGTAGTATCCTAGGTCTATCCCTCAATGAGCAGTTCTTC. It encodes CASSILGLSLNEQFF.

This chain connects TRBV15 to TRBJ2-7, with TRBD1 identical over 8 bases. The CDR3 is 15 residues long. Unmatched junction bases numbered 8, after V lost 3 bases and J lost 4 bases. Germline assignment: CDR1 LNHNV and CDR2 YYDKDF (reference sequence). This chain's CDR3 is CATSRKPGQAYEQYF. Written as DNA, the CDR3 is TGTGCCACCAGCAGGAAACCGGGACAGGCGTACGAGCAGTACTTC.

The chain is built from TRBV28 and TRBJ1-6, with D perhaps TRBD1 (5 bases). V lost 4 bases and J 5 bases, leaving 9 bases between the germline ends. Germline V gene lookup returns CDR1 MDHEN and CDR2 SYDVKM. CDR3 length equals 14 residues. In DNA form, the CDR3 reads TGTGCCAGCAGTTACGGGGCCAATAATTCACCCCTCCACTTT. It is translated as CASSYGANNSPLHF. The complete variable domain, with remaining parts taken from reference TRBV28 and TRBJ1-6, reads DVKVTQSSRYLVKRTGEKVFLECVQDMDHENMFWYRQDPGLGLRLIYFSYDVKMKEKGDIPEGYSVSREKKERFSLILESASTNQTSMYLCASSYGANNSPLHFGNGTRLTVT.

V gene TRBV6-6 combines with J gene TRBJ2-5; D is perhaps TRBD2 (5 bases). V shed 4 bases and J shed 5 bases, with 14 bases lying between them. Germline V gene sequence: CDR1 MNHNY, CDR2 SVGAGI (reference sequence). The CDR3 consists of 14 residues. The CDR3: CASSSSGVMETQYF. The CDR3 coding sequence is TGTGCCAGCAGTTCGTCCGGGGTTATGGAGACCCAGTACTTC.

The rearrangement links TRBV6-6 to TRBJ2-1; 7 nucleotides agree with TRBD1. The CDR3 consists of 14 residues. Germline V lookup: CDR1 MNHNY, CDR2 SVGAGI (reference sequence). The ends lost 5 bases at V and 3 bases at J; junction bases unmatched: 4. CDR3 coding DNA: TGTGCCAGCAGTATAGGGGGCCTCTACAATGAGCAGTTCTTC. This encodes CASSIGGLYNEQFF.